This TCR beta chain was obtained from a study of T cell responses to AZD1222 COVID-19 vaccine. Study summary: Pooled samples include second doses given at about 4 or 12 weeks.

The CDR3 sequence is 15 residues long. From germline, CDR1 is SGHKS and CDR2 YYEKEE (reference sequence). Study-wide results and caveats: Clonal diversity may have been underestimated, and the donors were mostly white British, with more females than males. Repertoire samples came only from after the peak T cell response.

In the case of this clone: Its cognate antigen is unknown. The junction does not match germline at one end; this may be a read error.

The assay was immunoSEQ multiplex PCR, and TCRdb's table has in-frame clones only and misses some. The data show around 99,000 clones, with more than 75% seen just once and around 20% held by the top ten. The sequenced sample was peripheral blood, obtained on day 0 of AZD1222 vaccination. The chain is built from TRBV5-5 and TRBJ1-2; the D is unclear. The TCR was taken from an adult in good health. Here the CDR3 reads CASTLGEGRSHGYTF. DNA for the CDR3: TGTGCCAGCACCTTGGGAGAAGGGAGAAGTCATGGCTACACCTTC.